The rows below give T cell receptor beta chains drawn from one sample of a study of immune characteristics of hereditary and idiopathic chronic pancreatitis. Data came from immunoSEQ multiplex PCR; TCRdb stores just in-frame clones and leaves some out. The table shows approximately 9,800 clones, with about 85% occurring only once. The sequenced sample consisted of pancreas tissue with idiopathic chronic pancreatitis. The receptors stem from a human donor with chronic pancreatitis. Each CDR3 is given with its conserved first and last residue. D genes are given only for firm matches. The size entry is marked missing in some rows and otherwise reads once, few, many or a size class.

cdr3_length d_call j_call clone_size v_call cdr3_nt cdr3_aa
16 TRBD2 TRBJ2-2 NA TRBV4-3 TGCGCCAGCAGCCAAGAACCTAGCGGGGGGGCCGGGGAGCTGTTTTTT CASSQEPSGGAGELFF
16 NA TRBJ2-5 once TRBV15 TGTGCCACCAGCAGAGCCCAATTAAGTGCCGGGGAGACCCAGTACTTC CATSRAQLSAGETQYF
17 TRBD1 TRBJ2-2 few TRBV27 TGTGCCAGCAGTTTATACTCGGGACAGGGATTTACCGGGGAGCTGTTTTTT CASSLYSGQGFTGELFF
14 NA TRBJ1-4 once TRBV5-1 TGCGCCAGCAGCGTGACCGCAACTAATGAAAAACTGTTTTTT CASSVTATNEKLFF
14 TRBD1 TRBJ1-6 NA TRBV18 TGTGCCAGCTGCAGGGACAGGGATAATTCACCCCTCCACTTT CASCRDRDNSPLHF
15 NA TRBJ1-6 NA TRBV30 TGTGCCTGGACCCGGGGACCCCCGCCGCGATCACCCCTCCACTTT CAWTRGPPPRSPLHF
15 NA TRBJ2-3 NA TRBV2 TGTGCCAGCCTTATGGGGGCTCCTCGCACAGATACGCAGTATTTT CASLMGAPRTDTQYF
15 NA TRBJ2-2 NA TRBV5-1 TGCGCCAGCAGCTTGCGGAGTACGAACACCGGGGAGCTGTTTTTT CASSLRSTNTGELFF
16 TRBD2 TRBJ2-3 NA TRBV9 TGTGCCAGCAGCTTGGGACTAGCGGGGGGGCAAGATACGCAGTATTTT CASSLGLAGGQDTQYF
13 NA TRBJ1-1 NA TRBV9 TGTGCCAGCAGCGGACGTGGACAACTTGAAGCTTTCTTT CASSGRGQLEAFF
14 NA TRBJ2-3 once TRBV11-2 TGTGCCAGCAGCTTAGGGATAGGGTACGATACGCAGTATTTT CASSLGIGYDTQYF